This T cell receptor beta chain is drawn from a study of spatial heterogeneity in lung cancer. The sample's time point: sample taken at primary tumor resection. This clonotype appeared many times. The CDR3 runs 15 residues. Germline CDR1 is MGHDK and CDR2 is SYGVNS. The V and J ends lost 3 bases and 4 bases respectively, with 15 bases between them. TCR cDNA molecules each had a unique molecular identifier. TCRdb re-analysed the 5' RACE reads in MiXCR, keeping a single row per CDR3 protein. The sample holds about 25,000 distinct CDR3 sequences, 5.5% to 7.5% seen once. The sequence derives from a male donor with early-stage non-small cell lung cancer. The specimen comprised PBMCs, sampled at surgery. V usage is TRBV25-1 and J usage is TRBJ1-2; weak D call: TRBD1 (5 bases). CDR3: CASSDRGGVSYGYTF. The CDR3 nucleotides read TGTGCCAGCAGTGATAGGGGAGGGGTGAGCTATGGCTACACCTTC.